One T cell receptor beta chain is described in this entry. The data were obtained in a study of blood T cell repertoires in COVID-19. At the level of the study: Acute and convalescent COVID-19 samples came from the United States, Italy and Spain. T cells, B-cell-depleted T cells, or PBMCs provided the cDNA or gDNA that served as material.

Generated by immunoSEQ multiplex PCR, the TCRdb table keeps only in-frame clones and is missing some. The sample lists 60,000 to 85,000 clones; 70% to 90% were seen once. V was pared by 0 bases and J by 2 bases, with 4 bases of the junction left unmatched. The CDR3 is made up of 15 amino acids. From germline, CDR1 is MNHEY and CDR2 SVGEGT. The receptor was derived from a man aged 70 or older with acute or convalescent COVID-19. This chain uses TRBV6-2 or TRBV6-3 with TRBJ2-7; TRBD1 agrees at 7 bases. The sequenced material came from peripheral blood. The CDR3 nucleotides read TGTGCCAGCAGTTACTCGACAGGGCGAACCTACGAGCAGTACTTC. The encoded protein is CASSYSTGRTYEQYF.